This T cell receptor (beta chain) was recorded in a study of T cell repertoires in cytomegalovirus infection. Overall study context: Matching HLA type and CMV infection were both indicated by public TCR beta signatures. Findings and limits, study-wide: What dominated the ex vivo response were HLA-C-restricted CMV-specific TCR beta clonotypes.

TCRdb re-called the reads with MiXCR, one entry per CDR3 protein. The table lists around 740,000 distinct CDR3 sequences, 35% to 40% of them singletons, with about 2.8% in the top ten. This clonotype was picked up a small number of times. The antigen is not known. This receptor was identified in a human donor in good health (CMV status not recorded). Some clones in this sample may be carry-over from other donors' samples. Sequencing used PBMCs.

CDR3 region: CASSQRHRGGGQPQHF. The CDR3, as DNA: TGCGCCAGCAGTCAACGACATCGGGGGGGCGGTCAGCCCCAGCATTTT. The chain has TRBV23-1 and TRBJ1-5; D perhaps matches TRBD1 (6 bases). TRBV23-1 is treated as an ORF (open reading frame) with a function not yet certain. Trimming pared 2 bases from V and 6 bases from J, leaving 17 bases between. This CDR3 has 16 residues.